The sequence of this T cell receptor (beta chain) was determined in a study of response to subunit inactivated influenza vaccine. Study outcomes and limitations: New T cells are recruited in small numbers by each seasonal influenza vaccination, according to the authors' suggestion.

In germline, CDR1 is SGHTS, CDR2 YDEGEE. The CDR3 is 14 residues long. V lost 4 bases and J lost 5, with 14 bases in between. The sample holds a few counts of this clonotype. The antigen is not known. Via MiXCR, TCRdb re-called the RT-PCR reads, giving one row per CDR3 protein. This sample has approximately 700,000 distinct CDR3 sequences, with approximately 14% found just once. Sequencing was performed on PBMCs from blood, taken 14 to 15 days before vaccination. This TCR derives from a man aged 50 to 60 who received an inactivated influenza vaccine. V usage is TRBV5-8 and J usage is TRBJ2-3, with D perhaps matching TRBD1 or TRBD2 (6 bases each). The CDR3 is CASSRGQLGDTQYF. As DNA, the CDR3 is TGTGCCAGCAGCCGGGGGCAGTTGGGAGATACGCAGTATTTT. The full variable domain, with the rest looked up from reference TRBV5-8 and TRBJ2-3, is EAGVTQSPTHLIKTRGQQATLRCSPISGHTSVYWYQQALGLGLQFLLWYDEGEERNRGNFPPRFSGRQFPNYSSELNVNALELEDSALYLCASSRGQLGDTQYFGPGTRLTVL.